This T cell receptor (beta chain) was profiled in a study of CD8+CD57+ T cells in acquired aplastic anemia. TCR beta VDJ combinations and CDR3 sequences were profiled from genomic DNA. TCRdb analysed the reads with MiXCR anew, one entry per CDR3 protein. The data show roughly 180,000 distinct CDR3 sequences, about 50% seen once. V shed 3 bases and J shed 3 bases, with 9 bases lying between them. Germline V gene data show CDR1 as SNHLY and CDR2 as FYNNEI. The CDR3 loop spans 14 amino acids. The patients chosen for sequencing had shown expansion of CD8+CD57+ cells (detected by flow cytometry). This clonotype was seen repeatedly, ten times or more.

The TCR comes from a human donor with aplastic anemia. The chain links TRBV2 to TRBJ1-5; a weak D match, TRBD1 (5 bases). Input material: sorted CD4+, CD8+, or CD8+CD57+ T cells (not recorded which) from PBMCs. CDR3 in amino acids: CASSDDSFNQPQHF. The CDR3 DNA sequence: TGTGCCAGCAGTGACGACAGCTTCAATCAGCCCCAGCATTTT. Using reference TRBV2 and TRBJ1-5 for the parts outside the CDR3, the full variable domain is EPEVTQTPSHQVTQMGQEVILRCVPISNHLYFYWYRQILGQKVEFLVSFYNNEISEKSEIFDDQFSVERPDGSNFTLKIRSTKLEDSAMYFCASSDDSFNQPQHFGDGTRLSIL.